The clone carrying this T cell receptor beta chain was counted at least ten times. MiXCR was run by TCRdb on the PCR reads, yielding one entry per CDR3 protein. The table records approximately 16,000 distinct CDR3 sequences, 45% to 70% of them present only once. This specimen belongs to a study of CD4 and CD8 cells across lung adenocarcinoma regions. Localized lung adenocarcinoma, a non-small cell lung cancer, affected the donors. With 4 bases clipped from V and 4 bases from J, the junction kept 2 bases outside the gene matches. The CDR3 covers 13 residues. Germline values: CDR1 WNHNN, CDR2 SYGVQD (reference sequence).

The V and J genes are TRBV10-1 and TRBJ1-1, with 8 bases fitting TRBD1. Sequencing input: CD8+ T cells from the center of a lung tumor. The TCR comes from a female donor with lung adenocarcinoma. The CD4 and CD8 labels of this study may be unreliable. The CDR3 bases are TGCGCCAGCAGTGGGGACAGGCTCACTGAAGCTTTCTTT. This sequence encodes CASSGDRLTEAFF.